This TCR beta chain appears in the sequencing data of a study of T cell changes during pregnancy in multiple sclerosis. V lost 0 bases and J lost 5, with 13 bases in between. CDR1 is SGHVS, CDR2 FQNEAQ, per germline. There are 15 residues in the CDR3. Repertoires were generated with immunoSEQ multiplex PCR, while TCRdb's copy carries only in-frame clones and drops some. Of about 29,000 clones in the sample, approximately 90% are singletons; the top ten hold roughly 5.7%. The chain recombines TRBV7-8 with TRBJ1-1, with D perhaps TRBD1 (6 bases). The clonotype was recovered from a female donor with multiple sclerosis, enrolled in a pregnancy study. The material sequenced was CD8+ T cells from peripheral blood mononuclear cells, taken before pregnancy. Here the CDR3 reads CASSLAITGRTEAFF. CDR3 bases: TGTGCCAGCAGCTTAGCGATTACAGGGAGAACTGAAGCTTTCTTT.